This T cell receptor beta chain was recorded in a study of shared clonotypes between healthy human individuals. This clone was counted a single time. Its cognate antigen is unknown. V dropped 6 bases and J dropped 5 bases, with 20 bases sitting between them. The CDR3 runs 16 residues. Germline CDR1 reads MDHEN; CDR2 reads SYDVKM. In the authors' methods: From ImmunoSEQ came sequences covering only the junction and carrying no quality scores, so filtering differed. Clones were read by immunoSEQ multiplex PCR, and TCRdb kept only the in-frame ones, dropping some. V and J calls and clone size come straight from that table; D and trimming were deduced from the DNA. The repertoire holds approximately 650,000 clones, with roughly 95% as singletons. Findings and caveats of the study: It was observed that about 5% of naive CD4 clonotypes were shared across a handful of donors.

Only CD45RO-negative cells positively selected for CCR7 counted as naive CD8 cells, so terminally differentiated effector memory CD45RA+ cells were excluded. The donor population consisted of healthy HIV-negative adults with no recent acute infections or vaccinations. The chain couples TRBV28 to TRBJ1-5; D is possibly TRBD1 (5 bases). The sequenced sample was naive CD8+ T cells sorted from blood. The TCR originated in a woman aged 25 to 39 in good health. The CDR3 nucleotides are TGTGCCAGCAGCCCACAGGACTCAGGAACGTATCAGCCCCAGCATTTT. This sequence encodes CASSPQDSGTYQPQHF.